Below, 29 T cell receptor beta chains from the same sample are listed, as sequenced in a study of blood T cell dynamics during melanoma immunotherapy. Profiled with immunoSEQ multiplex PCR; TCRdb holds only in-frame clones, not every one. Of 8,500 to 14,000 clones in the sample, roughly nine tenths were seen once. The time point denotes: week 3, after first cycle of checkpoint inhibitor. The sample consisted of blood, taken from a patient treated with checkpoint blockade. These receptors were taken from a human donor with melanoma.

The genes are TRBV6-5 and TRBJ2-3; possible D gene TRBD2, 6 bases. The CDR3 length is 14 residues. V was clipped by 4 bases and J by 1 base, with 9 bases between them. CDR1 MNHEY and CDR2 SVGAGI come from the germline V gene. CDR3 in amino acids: CASSSGGRTDTQYF. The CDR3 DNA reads TGTGCCAGCAGTTCCGGGGGTCGCACAGATACGCAGTATTTT.

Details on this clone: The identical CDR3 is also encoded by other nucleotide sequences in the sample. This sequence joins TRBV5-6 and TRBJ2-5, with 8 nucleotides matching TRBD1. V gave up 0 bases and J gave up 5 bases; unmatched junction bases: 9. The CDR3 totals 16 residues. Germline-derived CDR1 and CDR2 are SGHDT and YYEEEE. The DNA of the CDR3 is TGTGCCAGCAGCTTGGGGCCCACAGGGGGGCGGGAGACCCAGTACTTC. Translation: CASSLGPTGGRETQYF.

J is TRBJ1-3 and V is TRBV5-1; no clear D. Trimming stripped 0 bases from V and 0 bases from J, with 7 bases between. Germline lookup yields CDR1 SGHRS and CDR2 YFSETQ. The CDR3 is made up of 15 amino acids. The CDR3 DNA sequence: TGCGCCAGCAGCTTGGGGCACCTCTCTGGAAACACCATATATTTT. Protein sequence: CASSLGHLSGNTIYF.

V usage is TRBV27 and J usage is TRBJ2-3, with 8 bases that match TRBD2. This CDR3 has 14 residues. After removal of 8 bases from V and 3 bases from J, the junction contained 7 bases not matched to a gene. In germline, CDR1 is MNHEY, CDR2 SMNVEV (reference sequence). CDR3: CASGAGVRTDTQYF. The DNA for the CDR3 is TGTGCCAGCGGAGCGGGAGTGAGGACAGATACGCAGTATTTT.

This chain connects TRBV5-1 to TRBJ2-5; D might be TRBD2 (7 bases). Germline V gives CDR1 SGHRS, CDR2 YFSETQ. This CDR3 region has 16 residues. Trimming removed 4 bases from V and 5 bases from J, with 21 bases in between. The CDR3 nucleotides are TGCGCCAGCAGCCCCCCCATTGGGGGGGCGGGGGAGACCCAGTACTTC. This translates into CASSPPIGGAGETQYF.

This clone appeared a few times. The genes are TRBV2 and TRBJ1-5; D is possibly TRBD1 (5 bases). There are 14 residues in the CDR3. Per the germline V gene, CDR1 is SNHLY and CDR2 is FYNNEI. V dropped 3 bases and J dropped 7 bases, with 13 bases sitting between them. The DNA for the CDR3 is TGTGCCAGCAGTGACGGTCAGGGCGGGCAGCCCCAGCATTTT. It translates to CASSDGQGGQPQHF.

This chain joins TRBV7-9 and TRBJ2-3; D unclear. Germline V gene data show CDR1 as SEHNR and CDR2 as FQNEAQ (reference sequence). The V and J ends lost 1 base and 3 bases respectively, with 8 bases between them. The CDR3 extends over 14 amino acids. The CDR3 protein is CASSLGSKTDTQYF. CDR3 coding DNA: TGTGCCAGCAGCTTAGGGAGTAAGACAGATACGCAGTATTTT.

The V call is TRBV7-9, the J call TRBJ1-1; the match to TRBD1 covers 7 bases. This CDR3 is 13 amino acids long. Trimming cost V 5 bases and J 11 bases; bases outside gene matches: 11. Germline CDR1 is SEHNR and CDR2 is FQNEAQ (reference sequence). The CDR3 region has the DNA TGTGCCAGCAGCCCGGGACAGCCTCTTCGGGCTTTCTTT. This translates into CASSPGQPLRAFF.

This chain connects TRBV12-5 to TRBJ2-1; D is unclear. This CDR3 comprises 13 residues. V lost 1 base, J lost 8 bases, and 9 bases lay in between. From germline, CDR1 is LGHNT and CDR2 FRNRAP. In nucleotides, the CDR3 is TGTGCTAGTGGTTTGGGTAGGGTCGATGAGCAGTTCTTC. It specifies CASGLGRVDEQFF.

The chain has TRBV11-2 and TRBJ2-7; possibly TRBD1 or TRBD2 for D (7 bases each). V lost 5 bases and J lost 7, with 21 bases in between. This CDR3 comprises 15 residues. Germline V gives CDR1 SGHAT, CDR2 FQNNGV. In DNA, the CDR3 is TGTGCCAGCAGCCAGGGGGGGACGGCCCAAGGGGAGCAGTACTTC. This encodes CASSQGGTAQGEQYF.

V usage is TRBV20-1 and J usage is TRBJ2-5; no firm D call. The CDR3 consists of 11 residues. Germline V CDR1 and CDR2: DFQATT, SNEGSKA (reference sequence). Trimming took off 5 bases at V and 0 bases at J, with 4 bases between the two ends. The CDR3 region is CSAQYQETQYF. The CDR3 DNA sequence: TGCAGTGCTCAGTACCAAGAGACCCAGTACTTC.

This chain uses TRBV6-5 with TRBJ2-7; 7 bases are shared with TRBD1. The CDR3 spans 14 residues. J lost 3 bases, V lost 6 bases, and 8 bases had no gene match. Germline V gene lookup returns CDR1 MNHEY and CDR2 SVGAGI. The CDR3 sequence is CASSDIRQGYEQYF. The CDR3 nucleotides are TGTGCCAGCAGCGACATCCGACAGGGCTACGAGCAGTACTTC.

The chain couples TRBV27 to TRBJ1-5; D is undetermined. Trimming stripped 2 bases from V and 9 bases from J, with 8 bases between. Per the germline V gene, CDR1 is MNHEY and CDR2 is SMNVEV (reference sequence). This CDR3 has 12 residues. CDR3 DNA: TGTGCCAGCAGTTTAAGGCGAGGGCCCCAGCATTTT. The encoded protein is CASSLRRGPQHF.

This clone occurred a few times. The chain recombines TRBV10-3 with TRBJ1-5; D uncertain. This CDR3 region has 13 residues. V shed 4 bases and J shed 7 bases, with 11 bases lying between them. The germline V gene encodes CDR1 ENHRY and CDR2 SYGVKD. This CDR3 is CAISVGGIQPQHF. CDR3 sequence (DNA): TGTGCCATCAGTGTAGGAGGGATCCAGCCCCAGCATTTT.

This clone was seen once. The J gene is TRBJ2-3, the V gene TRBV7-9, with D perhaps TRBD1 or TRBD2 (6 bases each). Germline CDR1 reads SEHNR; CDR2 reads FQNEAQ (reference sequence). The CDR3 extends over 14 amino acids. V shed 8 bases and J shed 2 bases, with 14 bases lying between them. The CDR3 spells CASPTTGATDTQYF. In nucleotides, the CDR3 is TGTGCCAGCCCAACGACGGGGGCCACAGATACGCAGTATTTT.

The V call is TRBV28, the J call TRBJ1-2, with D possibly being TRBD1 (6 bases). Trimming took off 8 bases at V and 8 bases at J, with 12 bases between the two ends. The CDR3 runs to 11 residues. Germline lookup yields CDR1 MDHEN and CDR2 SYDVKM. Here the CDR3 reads CASYLGGGYTF. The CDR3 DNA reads TGTGCCAGCTACCTGGGGGGCGGCTACACCTTC.

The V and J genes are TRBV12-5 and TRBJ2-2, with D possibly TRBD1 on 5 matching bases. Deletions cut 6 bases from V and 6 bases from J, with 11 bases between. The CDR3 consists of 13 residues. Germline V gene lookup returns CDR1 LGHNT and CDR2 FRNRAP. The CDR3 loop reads CASGPGFAGELFF. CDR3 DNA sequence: TGTGCTAGTGGGCCAGGGTTCGCCGGGGAGCTGTTTTTT.

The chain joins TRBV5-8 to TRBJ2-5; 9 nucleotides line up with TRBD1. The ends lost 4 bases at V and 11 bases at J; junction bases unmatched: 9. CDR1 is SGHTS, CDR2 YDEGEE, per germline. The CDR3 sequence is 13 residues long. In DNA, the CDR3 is TGTGCCAGCAGCCCCCGGACAGGGGTGGTGCAGTACTTC. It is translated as CASSPRTGVVQYF.

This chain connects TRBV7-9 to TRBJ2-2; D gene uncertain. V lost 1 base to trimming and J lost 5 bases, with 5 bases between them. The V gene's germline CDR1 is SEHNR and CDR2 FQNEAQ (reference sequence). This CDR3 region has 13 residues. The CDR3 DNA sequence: TGTGCCAGCAGCTTAGTTGAAACCGGGGAGCTGTTTTTT. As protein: CASSLVETGELFF. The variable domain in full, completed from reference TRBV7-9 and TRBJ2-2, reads DTGVSQNPRHKITKRGQNVTFRCDPISEHNRLYWYRQTLGQGPEFLTYFQNEAQLEKSRLLSDRFSAERPKGSFSTLEIQRTEQGDSAMYLCASSLVETGELFFGEGSRLTVL.

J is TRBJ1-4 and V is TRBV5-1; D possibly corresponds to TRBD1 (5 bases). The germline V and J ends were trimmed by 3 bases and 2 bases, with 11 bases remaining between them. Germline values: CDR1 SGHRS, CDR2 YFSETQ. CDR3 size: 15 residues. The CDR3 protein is CASSSGGVTNEKLFF. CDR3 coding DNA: TGCGCCAGCAGCTCTGGGGGGGTTACTAATGAAAAACTGTTTTTT.

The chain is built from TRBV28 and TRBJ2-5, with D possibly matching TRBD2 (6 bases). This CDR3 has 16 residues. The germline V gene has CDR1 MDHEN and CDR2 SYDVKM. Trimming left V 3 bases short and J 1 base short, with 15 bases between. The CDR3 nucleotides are TGTGCCAGCAGTTTCCTGGCGGGAAGTAGCCAAGAGACCCAGTACTTC. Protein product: CASSFLAGSSQETQYF.

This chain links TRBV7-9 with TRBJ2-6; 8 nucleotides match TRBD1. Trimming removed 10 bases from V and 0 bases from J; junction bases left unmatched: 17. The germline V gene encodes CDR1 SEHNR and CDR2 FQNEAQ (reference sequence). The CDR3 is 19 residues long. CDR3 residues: CATRPGPGQESSGANVLTF. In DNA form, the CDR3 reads TGTGCCACCAGACCGGGGCCGGGACAGGAGAGCTCTGGGGCCAACGTCCTGACTTTC.

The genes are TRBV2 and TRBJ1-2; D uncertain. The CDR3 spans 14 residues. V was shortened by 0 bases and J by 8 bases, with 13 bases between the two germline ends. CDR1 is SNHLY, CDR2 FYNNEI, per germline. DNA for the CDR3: TGTGCCAGCAGTGAAGCGGGCAGCTTAGGCGGCTACACCTTC. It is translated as CASSEAGSLGGYTF.

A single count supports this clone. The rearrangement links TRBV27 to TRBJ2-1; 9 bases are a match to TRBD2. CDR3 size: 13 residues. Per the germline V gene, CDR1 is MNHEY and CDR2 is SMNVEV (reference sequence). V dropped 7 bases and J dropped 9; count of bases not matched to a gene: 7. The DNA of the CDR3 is TGTGCCAGCACCTTAGGCGGGAGGGCTGAGCAGTTCTTC. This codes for CASTLGGRAEQFF.

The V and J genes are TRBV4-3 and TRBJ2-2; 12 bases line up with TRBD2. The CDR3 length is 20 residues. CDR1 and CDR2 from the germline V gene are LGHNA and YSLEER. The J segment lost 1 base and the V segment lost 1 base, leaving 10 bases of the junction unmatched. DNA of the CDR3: TGCGCCAGCAGCCAAGTTTGGCTAGCGGGAGGGCCTTTGAACACCGGGGAGCTGTTTTTT. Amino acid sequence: CASSQVWLAGGPLNTGELFF.

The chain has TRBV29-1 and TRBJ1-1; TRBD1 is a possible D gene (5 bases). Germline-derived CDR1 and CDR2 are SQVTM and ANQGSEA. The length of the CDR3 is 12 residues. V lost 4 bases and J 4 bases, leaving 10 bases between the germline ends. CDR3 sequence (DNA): TGCAGCGTTGGCCACGGGGGCACTGAAGCTTTCTTT. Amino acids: CSVGHGGTEAFF.

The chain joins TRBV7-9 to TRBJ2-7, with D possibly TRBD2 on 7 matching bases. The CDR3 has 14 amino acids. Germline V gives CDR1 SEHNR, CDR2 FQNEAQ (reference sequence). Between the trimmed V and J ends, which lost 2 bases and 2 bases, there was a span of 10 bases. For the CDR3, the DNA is TGTGCCAGCAGCTTATGGGGGGGCCCCTACGAGCAGTACTTC. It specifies CASSLWGGPYEQYF.

In DNA form, the CDR3 reads TGTGCCAGCAGCTTAACTAGCGGCGTATCAGATACGCAGTATTTT. As protein: CASSLTSGVSDTQYF. The chain joins TRBV7-3 to TRBJ2-3; weak D call: TRBD2 (6 bases). CDR3 length: 15 residues. Trimming removed 0 bases from V and 4 bases from J, with 11 bases in between. The germline V gene encodes CDR1 SGHTA and CDR2 FQGTGA.

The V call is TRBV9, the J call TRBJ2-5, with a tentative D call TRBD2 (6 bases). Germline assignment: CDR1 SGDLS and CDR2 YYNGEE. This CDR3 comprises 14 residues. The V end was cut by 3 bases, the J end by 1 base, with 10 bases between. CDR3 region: CASSASGLQETQYF. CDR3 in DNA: TGTGCCAGCAGCGCGTCGGGACTCCAAGAGACCCAGTACTTC.